This TCR beta chain appears in the sequencing data of a study of cytomegalovirus exposure and HLA in healthy donors. For this clone: Its antigen remains unidentified.

Amplification used 60 Vbeta primers and 13 Jbeta primers. Assay: immunoSEQ multiplex PCR; the TCRdb copy retains only in-frame clones and omits some. The sample has under 150,000 clones, roughly 9.6% seen once. General observations from the study: Earlier results showed most TCR beta V segments being productive about 87% or about 30% of the time.

This CDR3 comprises 13 residues. Germline CDR1 reads SGHTA; CDR2 reads FQGNSA. Trimming stripped 1 base from V and 8 bases from J, with 10 bases between. Sequenced material: PBMCs. This receptor was identified in a woman in her thirties or forties in good health and CMV-seropositive. V gene TRBV7-2 combines with J gene TRBJ2-3; D might be TRBD2 (5 bases). CDR3 sequence reads: CASSLGVEATQYF. The CDR3 DNA reads TGTGCCAGCAGCTTAGGGGTGGAGGCTACGCAGTATTTT.